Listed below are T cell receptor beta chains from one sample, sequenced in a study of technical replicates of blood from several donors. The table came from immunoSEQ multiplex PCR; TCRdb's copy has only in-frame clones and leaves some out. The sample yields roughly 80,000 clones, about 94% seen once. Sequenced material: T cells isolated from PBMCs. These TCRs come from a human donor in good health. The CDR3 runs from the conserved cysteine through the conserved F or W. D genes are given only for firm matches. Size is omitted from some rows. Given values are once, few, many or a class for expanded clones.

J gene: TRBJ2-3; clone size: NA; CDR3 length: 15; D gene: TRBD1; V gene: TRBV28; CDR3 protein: CASSFEGARADTQYF; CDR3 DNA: TGTGCCAGCAGTTTTGAGGGGGCGCGGGCAGATACGCAGTATTTT
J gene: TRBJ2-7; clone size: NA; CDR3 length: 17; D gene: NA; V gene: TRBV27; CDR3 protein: CASSLSITGTRSGEQYF; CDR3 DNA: TGTGCCAGCAGTTTATCGATTACAGGGACAAGAAGTGGCGAGCAGTACTTC
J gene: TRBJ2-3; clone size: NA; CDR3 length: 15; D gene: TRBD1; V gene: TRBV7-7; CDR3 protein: CASSPNRGPTDTQYF; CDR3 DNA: TGTGCTAGCAGCCCAAACAGGGGACCCACAGATACGCAGTATTTT
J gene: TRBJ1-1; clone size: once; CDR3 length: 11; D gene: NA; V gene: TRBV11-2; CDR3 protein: CASSFDSEAFF; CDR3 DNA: TGTGCCAGCAGCTTCGACAGTGAAGCTTTCTTT
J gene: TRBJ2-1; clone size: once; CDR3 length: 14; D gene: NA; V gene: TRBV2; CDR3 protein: CASSGELLYNEQFF; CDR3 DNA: TGTGCCAGCAGTGGTGAACTTCTCTACAATGAGCAGTTCTTC
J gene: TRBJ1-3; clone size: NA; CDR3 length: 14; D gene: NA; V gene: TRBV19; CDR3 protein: CAVTGTTSGNTIYF; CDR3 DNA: TGTGCCGTGACAGGAACGACCTCTGGAAACACCATATATTTT
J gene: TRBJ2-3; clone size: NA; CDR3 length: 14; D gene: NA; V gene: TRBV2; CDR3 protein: CASSEAGGTDTQYF; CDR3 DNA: TGTGCCAGCAGTGAGGCAGGGGGCACAGATACGCAGTATTTT
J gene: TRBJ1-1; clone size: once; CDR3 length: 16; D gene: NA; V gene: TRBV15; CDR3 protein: CATSRGDGTKLSEAFF; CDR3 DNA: TGTGCCACCAGCAGAGGAGATGGGACAAAATTGTCTGAAGCTTTCTTT
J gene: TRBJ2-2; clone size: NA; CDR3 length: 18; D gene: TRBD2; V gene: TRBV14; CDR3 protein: CASSQELLAGGLTGELFF; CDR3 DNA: TGTGCCAGCAGCCAAGAGCTACTAGCGGGAGGGCTCACCGGGGAGCTGTTTTTT
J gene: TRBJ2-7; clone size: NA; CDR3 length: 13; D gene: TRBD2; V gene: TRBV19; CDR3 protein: CASSAGANYEQYF; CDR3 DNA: TGTGCCAGCTCAGCGGGAGCCAACTACGAGCAGTACTTC